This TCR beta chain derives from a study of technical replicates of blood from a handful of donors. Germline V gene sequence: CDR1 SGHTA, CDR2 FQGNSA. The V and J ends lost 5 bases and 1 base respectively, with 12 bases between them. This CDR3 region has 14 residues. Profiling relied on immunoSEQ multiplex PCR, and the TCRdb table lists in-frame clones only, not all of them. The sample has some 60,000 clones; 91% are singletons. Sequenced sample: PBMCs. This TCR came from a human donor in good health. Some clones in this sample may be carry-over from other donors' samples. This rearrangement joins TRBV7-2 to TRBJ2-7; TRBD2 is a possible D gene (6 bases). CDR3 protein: CASSQPGLSYEQYF. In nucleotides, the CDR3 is TGTGCCAGCAGCCAGCCCGGACTATCCTACGAGCAGTACTTC. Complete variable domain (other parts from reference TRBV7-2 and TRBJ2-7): GAGVSQSPSNKVTEKGKDVELRCDPISGHTALYWYRQSLGQGLEFLIYFQGNSAPDKSGLPSDRFSAERTGGSVSTLTIQRTQQEDSAVYLCASSQPGLSYEQYFGPGTRLTVT.